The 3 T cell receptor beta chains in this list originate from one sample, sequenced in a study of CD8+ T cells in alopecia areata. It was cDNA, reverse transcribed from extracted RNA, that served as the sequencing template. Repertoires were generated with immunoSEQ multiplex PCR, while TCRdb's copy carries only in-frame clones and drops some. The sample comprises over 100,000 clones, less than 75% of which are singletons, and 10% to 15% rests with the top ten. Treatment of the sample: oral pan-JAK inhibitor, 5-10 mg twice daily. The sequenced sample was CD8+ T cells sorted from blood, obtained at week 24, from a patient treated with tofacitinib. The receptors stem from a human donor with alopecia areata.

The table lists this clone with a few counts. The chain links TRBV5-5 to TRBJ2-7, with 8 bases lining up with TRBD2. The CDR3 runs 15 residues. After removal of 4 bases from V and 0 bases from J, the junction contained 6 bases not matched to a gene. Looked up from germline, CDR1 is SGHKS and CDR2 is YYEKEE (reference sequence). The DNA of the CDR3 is TGTGCCAGCAGCAAGCGGGGGTTTCTCTCCTACGAGCAGTACTTC. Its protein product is CASSKRGFLSYEQYF.

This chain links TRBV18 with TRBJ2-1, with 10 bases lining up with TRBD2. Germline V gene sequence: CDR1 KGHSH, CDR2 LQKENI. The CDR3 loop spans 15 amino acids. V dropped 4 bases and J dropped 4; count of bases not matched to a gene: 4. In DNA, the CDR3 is TGTGCCAGCTCACTTACTAGCGGGGAATACAATGAGCAGTTCTTC. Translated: CASSLTSGEYNEQFF.

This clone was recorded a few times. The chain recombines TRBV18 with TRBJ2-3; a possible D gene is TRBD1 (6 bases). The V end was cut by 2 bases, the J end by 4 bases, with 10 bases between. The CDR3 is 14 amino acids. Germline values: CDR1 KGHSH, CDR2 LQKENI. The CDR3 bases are TGTGCCAGCTCACCATCCGAGGGGGCAGATACGCAGTATTTT. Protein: CASSPSEGADTQYF.